The next 18 T cell receptor beta chains were all read from a single sample in a study of radiotherapy plus CTLA-4 blockade in lung cancer. Measured with immunoSEQ multiplex PCR; TCRdb has only the in-frame clones, and not every one. Of about 95,000 clones in the sample, 80% to 90% were seen once. The sample in question was peripheral blood, obtained from a patient treated with radiotherapy plus ipilimumab. These receptors were collected from a human donor with non-small cell lung cancer who had stable disease on radiotherapy plus ipilimumab.

This clone has a single count. This chain uses TRBV13 with TRBJ1-1; D ambiguous. V shed 0 bases and J shed 4 bases, with 9 bases lying between them. The CDR3 is 14 amino acids. CDR1 and CDR2 (germline): PRHDT, FYEKMQ (reference sequence). DNA for the CDR3: TGTGCCAGCAGCTTAGGGTTCCGGGGCACTGAAGCTTTCTTT. This translates into CASSLGFRGTEAFF.

In this sample, this clone turned up a few times. V and J are TRBV2 and TRBJ1-1; no reliable D call. Trimming took 7 bases from V and 1 from J, leaving 10 bases between them. Germline V gives CDR1 SNHLY, CDR2 FYNNEI. This CDR3 is built from 13 residues. CDR3 sequence: CASMYGSNTEAFF. The CDR3 region has the DNA TGTGCCAGCATGTACGGGTCGAACACTGAAGCTTTCTTT.

A few counts support this clone. The chain joins TRBV7-2 to TRBJ2-1, with 8 bases that match TRBD2. V lost 4 bases, J lost 7 bases, and 12 bases stayed unmatched. CDR1 is SGHTA and CDR2 is FQGNSA in the germline V gene. This CDR3 comprises 16 residues. The CDR3 DNA follows: TGTGCCAGCAGCTCACCCGCGGGGGGCCCGGGGAATGAGCAGTTCTTC. This sequence encodes CASSSPAGGPGNEQFF.

The chain is built from TRBV10-3 and TRBJ2-5; TRBD2 matches 12 bases. This CDR3 has 20 amino acids. Germline CDR1 and CDR2: ENHRY and SYGVKD. The V segment lost 0 bases and the J segment 2 bases; nucleotides outside the gene matches: 13. The CDR3 loop is CAISESPTRLAGDLQETQYF. CDR3 nucleotides: TGTGCCATCAGTGAGTCCCCGACTCGACTAGCGGGGGACTTACAAGAGACCCAGTACTTC.

This chain links TRBV6-1 with TRBJ2-2; TRBD2 might be the D (6 bases). Trimming removed 3 bases from V and 2 bases from J, with 13 bases in between. The germline V gene encodes CDR1 MNHNS and CDR2 SASEGT. The CDR3 has 16 amino acids. The CDR3 is CASSDGGPLNTGELFF. Here the CDR3 DNA reads TGTGCCAGCAGTGACGGGGGACCCTTAAACACCGGGGAGCTGTTTTTT.

This rearrangement joins TRBV5-1 to TRBJ2-2; D may correspond to TRBD1 or TRBD2 (6 bases each). The ends were cut back, 3 bases at V and 0 bases at J, with 15 bases in the middle. The CDR3 totals 17 residues. Germline loops: CDR1 SGHRS, CDR2 YFSETQ. For the CDR3, the DNA is TGCGCCAGCAGCTGGGGGCCTAGCGTCCCGAACACCGGGGAGCTGTTTTTT. This codes for CASSWGPSVPNTGELFF. Complete variable domain (other parts from reference TRBV5-1 and TRBJ2-2): KAGVTQTPRYLIKTRGQQVTLSCSPISGHRSVSWYQQTPGQGLQFLFEYFSETQRNKGNFPGRFSGRQFSNSRSEMNVSTLELGDSALYLCASSWGPSVPNTGELFFGEGSRLTVL.

J is TRBJ2-7 and V is TRBV6-5; D is possibly TRBD1 (5 bases). Germline-derived CDR1 and CDR2 are MNHEY and SVGAGI. The V gene lost 0 bases and the J gene lost 8 bases, with 17 bases spanning the gap. This CDR3 contains 15 residues. For the CDR3, the DNA is TGTGCCAGCAGTTACTCGTCCCAGGGTGGGGCGAAGCAGTACTTC. Protein product: CASSYSSQGGAKQYF.

The CDR3 spells CASSSGRAGEQYF. The CDR3 DNA is TGTGCCAGCAGTAGCGGGAGGGCTGGCGAGCAGTACTTC. The J gene is TRBJ2-7, the V gene TRBV2; 10 bases align to TRBD2. Germline loops: CDR1 SNHLY, CDR2 FYNNEI. The CDR3 extends over 13 amino acids. J gave up 6 bases and V 5 bases, and 4 bases lay outside the gene matches.

V and J are TRBV14 and TRBJ1-6; D gene ambiguous. Trimming took off 3 bases at V and 2 bases at J, with 8 bases between the two ends. CDR3 length: 15 amino acids. CDR1 SGHDN and CDR2 FVKESK come from the germline V gene. This CDR3 is CASSQEAAYNSPLHF. CDR3 sequence (DNA): TGTGCCAGCAGCCAGGAGGCGGCCTATAATTCACCCCTCCACTTT.

This chain uses TRBV6-1 with TRBJ2-4; D gene ambiguous. The CDR3 extends over 15 amino acids. Per germline, CDR1 MNHNS and CDR2 SASEGT. V was shortened by 3 bases and J by 2 bases, with 11 bases between the two germline ends. The CDR3 DNA is TGTGCCAGCAGTGACTTATGGGCCCCCAAAAACATTCAGTACTTC. It yields the protein CASSDLWAPKNIQYF.

This sequence joins TRBV28 and TRBJ2-7, with TRBD1 matching 8 bases. Germline values: CDR1 MDHEN, CDR2 SYDVKM. There are 15 residues in the CDR3. V was clipped by 2 bases and J by 7 bases; unmatched bases: 10. This CDR3 reads CASSLISQGAREQYF. The CDR3 nucleotides read TGTGCCAGCAGTTTAATCTCGCAGGGGGCGCGGGAGCAGTACTTC.

The sample holds one count of this clone. The chain combines TRBV29-1 with TRBJ1-1; no clear D. The length of the CDR3 is 14 residues. V lost 3 bases, J lost 0 bases, and 11 bases lay in between. Germline CDR1 is SQVTM and CDR2 is ANQGSEA. The CDR3 DNA sequence: TGCAGCGTTGACAGGCCGGGGATGAACACTGAAGCTTTCTTT. Translated, it gives CSVDRPGMNTEAFF.

V and J are TRBV7-2 and TRBJ2-1; 9 bases line up with TRBD2. J gave up 4 bases and V 3 bases, and 4 bases lay outside the gene matches. The V gene's germline CDR1 is SGHTA and CDR2 FQGNSA. The CDR3 has 15 amino acids. DNA of the CDR3: TGTGCCAGCAGCTTTAGCGGGAGCGTTTACAATGAGCAGTTCTTC. Translating gives CASSFSGSVYNEQFF.

This clone was observed once. The chain is built from TRBV6-5 and TRBJ2-7; TRBD2 matches 9 bases. This CDR3 is built from 12 residues. Germline-derived CDR1 and CDR2 are MNHEY and SVGAGI. V shed 5 bases and J 9 bases; nucleotides not matched to a gene: 5. DNA of the CDR3: TGTGCCAGCAGTCGAGGGACTAGCCGGCAGTACTTC. It yields the protein CASSRGTSRQYF.

The rearrangement links TRBV6-6 to TRBJ1-1, with 8 nucleotides matching TRBD1. The CDR3 is 14 residues long. Looked up from germline, CDR1 is MNHNY and CDR2 is SVGAGI (reference sequence). The ends lost 8 bases at V and 2 bases at J; junction bases unmatched: 7. The DNA of the CDR3 is TGTGCCAGCGTCCAGGGGGCCGGCAACACTGAAGCTTTCTTT. Its protein is CASVQGAGNTEAFF.

V usage is TRBV30 and J usage is TRBJ2-5, with D uncertain. This CDR3 comprises 14 residues. Germline V gene data show CDR1 as GTSNPN and CDR2 as SVGIG (reference sequence). V lost 5 bases and J 5 bases, leaving 18 bases between the germline ends. The CDR3 DNA follows: TGTGCCTGGGCCCCGGTCCCTCGCGCCGAGACCCAGTACTTC. This sequence encodes CAWAPVPRAETQYF.

This chain connects TRBV4-1 to TRBJ1-2; 7 bases are a match to TRBD1. The germline CDR1 and CDR2 sequences are MGHRA and YSYEKL. CDR3 length equals 15 residues. Trimming removed 4 bases from V and 2 bases from J; junction bases left unmatched: 7. In nucleotides, the CDR3 is TGCGCCAGCAGCCTGCTTTTGGGACAGAACTATGGCTACACCTTC. Residues: CASSLLLGQNYGYTF.

This sequence joins TRBV19 and TRBJ2-5; perhaps TRBD2 as D (6 bases). Germline lookup yields CDR1 LNHDA and CDR2 SQIVND (reference sequence). The germline V and J ends were trimmed by 6 bases and 5 bases, with 25 bases remaining between them. The CDR3 is 17 amino acids. The CDR3 DNA reads TGTGCCAGTAGCTCGGGACGGCTCTTAAGGGCGGGGGAGACCCAGTACTTC. The encoded protein is CASSSGRLLRAGETQYF.